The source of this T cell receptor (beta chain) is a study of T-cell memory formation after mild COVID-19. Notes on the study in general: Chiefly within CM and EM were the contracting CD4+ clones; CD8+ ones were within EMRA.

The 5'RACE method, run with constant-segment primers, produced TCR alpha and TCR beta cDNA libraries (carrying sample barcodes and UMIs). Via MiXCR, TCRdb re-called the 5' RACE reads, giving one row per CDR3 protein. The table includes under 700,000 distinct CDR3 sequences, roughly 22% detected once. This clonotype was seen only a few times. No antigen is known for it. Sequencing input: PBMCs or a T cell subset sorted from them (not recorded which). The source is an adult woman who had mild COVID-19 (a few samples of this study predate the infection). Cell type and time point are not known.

The CDR3 sequence is CASSQDLAGSNIQYF. As DNA, the CDR3 is TGCGCCAGCAGCCAAGATCTAGCTGGGTCTAACATTCAGTACTTC. The rearrangement links TRBV4-3 to TRBJ2-4, with D perhaps TRBD2 (5 bases). This CDR3 is 15 amino acids long. Germline V gene sequence: CDR1 LGHNA, CDR2 YSLEER. V was pared by 0 bases and J by 7 bases, with 13 bases between.